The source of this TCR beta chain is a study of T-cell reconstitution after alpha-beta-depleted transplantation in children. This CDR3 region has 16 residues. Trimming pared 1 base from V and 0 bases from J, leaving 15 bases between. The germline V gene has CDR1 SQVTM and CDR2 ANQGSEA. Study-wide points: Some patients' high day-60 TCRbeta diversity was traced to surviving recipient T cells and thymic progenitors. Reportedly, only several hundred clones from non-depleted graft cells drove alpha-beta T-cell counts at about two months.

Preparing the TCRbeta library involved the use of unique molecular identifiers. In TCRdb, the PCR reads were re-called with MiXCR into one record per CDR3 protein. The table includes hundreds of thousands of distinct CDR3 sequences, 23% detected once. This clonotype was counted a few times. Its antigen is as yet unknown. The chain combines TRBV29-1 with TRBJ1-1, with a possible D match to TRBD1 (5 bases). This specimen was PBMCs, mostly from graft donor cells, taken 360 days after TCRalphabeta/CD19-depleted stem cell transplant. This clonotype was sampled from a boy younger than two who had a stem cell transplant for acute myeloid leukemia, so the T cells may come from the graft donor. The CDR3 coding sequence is TGCAGCGTTGAAGGGGTCGGGGGAGGTGTGAACACTGAAGCTTTCTTT. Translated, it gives CSVEGVGGGVNTEAFF.